This TCR beta chain derives from a study of cytomegalovirus exposure and HLA in healthy donors. Study details: Earlier, 100 million to 120 million unique TCR beta sequences were recovered from roughly 200 million T cells by an analysis.

The study's findings and limits: Common viral pathogens were later found to be apparently linked to several of the most significant clusters.

Concerning this clone itself: Its antigen remains unknown.

After removal of 4 bases from V and 9 bases from J, the junction contained 5 bases not matched to a gene. Germline CDR1 reads SGHNT; CDR2 reads YENEEA. CDR3 length equals 14 residues. PCR was performed using 60 Vbeta and 13 Jbeta primers. This table comes from immunoSEQ multiplex PCR, and its TCRdb copy is limited to in-frame clones, with some not included. The sample holds around 230,000 clones, more than 70% seen once. The sequence was obtained from a boy aged 5-17 years in good health and CMV-seronegative. Sample: PBMCs. The V and J genes are TRBV11-3 and TRBJ1-6, with TRBD1 matching over 8 bases. CDR3 region: CASSSDRATSPLHF. Written as DNA, the CDR3 is TGTGCCAGCAGCTCGGACAGGGCTACTTCACCCCTCCACTTT.